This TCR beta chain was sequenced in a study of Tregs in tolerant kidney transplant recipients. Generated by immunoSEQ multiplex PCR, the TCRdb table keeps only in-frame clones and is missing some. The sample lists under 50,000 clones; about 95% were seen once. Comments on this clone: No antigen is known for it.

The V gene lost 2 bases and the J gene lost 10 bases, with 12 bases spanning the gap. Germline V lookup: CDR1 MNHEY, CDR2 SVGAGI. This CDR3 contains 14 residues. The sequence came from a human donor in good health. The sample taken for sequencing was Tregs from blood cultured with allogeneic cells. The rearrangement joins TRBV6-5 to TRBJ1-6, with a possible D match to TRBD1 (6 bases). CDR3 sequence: CASSYDQGRSPLHF. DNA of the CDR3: TGTGCCAGCAGTTACGATCAGGGGCGCTCACCCCTCCACTTT.